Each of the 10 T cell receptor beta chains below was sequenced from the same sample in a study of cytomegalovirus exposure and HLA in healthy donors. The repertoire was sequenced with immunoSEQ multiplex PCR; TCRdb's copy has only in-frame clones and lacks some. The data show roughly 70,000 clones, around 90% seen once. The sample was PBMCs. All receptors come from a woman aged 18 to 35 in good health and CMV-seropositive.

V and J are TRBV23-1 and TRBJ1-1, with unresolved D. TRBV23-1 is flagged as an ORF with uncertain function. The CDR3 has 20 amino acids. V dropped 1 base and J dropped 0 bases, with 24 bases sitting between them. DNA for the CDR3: TGCGCCAGCAGTCAATTTCCACCTAACTGTCCATCTGAGATGAACACTGAAGCTTTCTTT. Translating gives CASSQFPPNCPSEMNTEAFF.

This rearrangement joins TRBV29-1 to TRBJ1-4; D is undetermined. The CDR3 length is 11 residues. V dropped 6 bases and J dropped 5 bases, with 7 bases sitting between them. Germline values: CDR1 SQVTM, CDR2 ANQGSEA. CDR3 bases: TGCAGCGTGGCCGAAAATGAAAAACTGTTTTTT. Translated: CSVAENEKLFF.

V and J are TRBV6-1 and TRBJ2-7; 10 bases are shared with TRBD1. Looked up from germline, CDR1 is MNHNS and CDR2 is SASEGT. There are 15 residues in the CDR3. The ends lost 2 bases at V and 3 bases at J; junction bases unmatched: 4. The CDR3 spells CASSEYGTGDYEQYF. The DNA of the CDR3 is TGTGCCAGCAGTGAATACGGGACAGGGGACTACGAGCAGTACTTC.

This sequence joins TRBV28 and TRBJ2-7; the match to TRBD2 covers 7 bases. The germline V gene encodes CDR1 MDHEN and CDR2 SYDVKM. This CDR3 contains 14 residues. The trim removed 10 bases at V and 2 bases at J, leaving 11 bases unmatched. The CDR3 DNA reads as TGTGCCACCGCCCCCCTAGCGGCAACCTACGAGCAGTACTTC. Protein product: CATAPLAATYEQYF.

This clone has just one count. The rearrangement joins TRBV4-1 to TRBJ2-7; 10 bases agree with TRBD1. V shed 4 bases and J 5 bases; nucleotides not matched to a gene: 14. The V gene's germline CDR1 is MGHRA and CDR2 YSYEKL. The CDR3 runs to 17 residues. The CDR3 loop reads CASSPTPTRQGAHEQYF. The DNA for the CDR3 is TGCGCCAGCAGCCCAACGCCCACTCGACAGGGGGCCCACGAGCAGTACTTC.

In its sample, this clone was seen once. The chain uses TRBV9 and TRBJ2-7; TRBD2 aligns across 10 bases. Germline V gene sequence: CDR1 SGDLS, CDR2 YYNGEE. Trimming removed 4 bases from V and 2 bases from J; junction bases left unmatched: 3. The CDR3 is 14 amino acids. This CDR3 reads CASSPGLAPYEQYF. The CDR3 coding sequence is TGTGCCAGCAGCCCGGGACTAGCGCCCTACGAGCAGTACTTC.

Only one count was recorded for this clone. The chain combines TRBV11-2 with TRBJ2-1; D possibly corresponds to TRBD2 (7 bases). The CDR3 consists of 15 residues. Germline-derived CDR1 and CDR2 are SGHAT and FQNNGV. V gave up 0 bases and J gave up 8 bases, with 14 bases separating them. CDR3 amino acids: CASSLDLGGRDEQFF. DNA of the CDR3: TGTGCCAGCAGCTTAGATCTAGGGGGGAGGGATGAGCAGTTCTTC.

Here the CDR3 DNA reads TGTGCCAGCAGTTACTCCCAGGGGAACACTGAAGCTTTCTTT. Translating it yields CASSYSQGNTEAFF. V gene TRBV6-5 combines with J gene TRBJ1-1, with D possibly being TRBD1 (5 bases). Germline CDR1 and CDR2: MNHEY and SVGAGI. Trimming removed 0 bases at V and 1 base at J, with 6 bases between. The CDR3 loop spans 14 amino acids.

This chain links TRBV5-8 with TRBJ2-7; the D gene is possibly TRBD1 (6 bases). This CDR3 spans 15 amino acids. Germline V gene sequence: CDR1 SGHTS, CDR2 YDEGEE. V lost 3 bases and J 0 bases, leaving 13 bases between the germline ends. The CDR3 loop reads CASSSRQDSSYEQYF. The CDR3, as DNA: TGTGCCAGCAGCTCGCGACAGGATAGCTCCTACGAGCAGTACTTC.

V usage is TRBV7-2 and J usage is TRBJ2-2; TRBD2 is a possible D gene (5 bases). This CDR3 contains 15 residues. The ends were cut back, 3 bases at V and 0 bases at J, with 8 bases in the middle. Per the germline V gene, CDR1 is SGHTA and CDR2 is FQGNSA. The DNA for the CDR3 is TGTGCCAGCAGCTTTCGACTATCGAACACCGGGGAGCTGTTTTTT. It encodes CASSFRLSNTGELFF.